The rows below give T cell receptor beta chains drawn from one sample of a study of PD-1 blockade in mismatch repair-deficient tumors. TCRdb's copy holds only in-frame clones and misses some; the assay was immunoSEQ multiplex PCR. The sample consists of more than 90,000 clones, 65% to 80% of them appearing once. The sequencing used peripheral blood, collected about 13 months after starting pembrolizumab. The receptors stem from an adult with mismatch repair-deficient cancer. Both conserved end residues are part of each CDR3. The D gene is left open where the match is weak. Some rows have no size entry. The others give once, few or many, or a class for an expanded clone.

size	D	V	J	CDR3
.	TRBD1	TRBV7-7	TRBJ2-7	CASSLETGFDEQYF
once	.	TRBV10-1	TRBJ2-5	CASSSELGHRETQYF
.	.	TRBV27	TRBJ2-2	CAAGVETEPTGELFF
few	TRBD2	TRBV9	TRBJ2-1	CASSPGGSSYNEQFF
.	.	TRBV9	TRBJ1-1	CASSPKGGAEAFF
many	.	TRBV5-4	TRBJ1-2	CASSSPRADGYTF
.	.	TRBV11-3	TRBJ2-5	CASSLGGQRGTQYF
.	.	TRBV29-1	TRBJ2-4	CSVEGSLDFIQYF
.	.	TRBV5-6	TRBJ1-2	CASSLGDRYTF
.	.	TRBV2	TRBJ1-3	CASSEGDRYTIYF
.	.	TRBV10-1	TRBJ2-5	CASSEGPAAAQYF
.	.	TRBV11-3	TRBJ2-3	CASSPDSGPDTQYF
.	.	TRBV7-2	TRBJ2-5	CASSSGPTERQSRTQYF
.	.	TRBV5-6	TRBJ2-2	CASSRLLTGELFF
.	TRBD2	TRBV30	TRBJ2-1	CAWTSGRSGPNNEQFF
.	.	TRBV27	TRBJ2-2	CASSPGDFTGELFF
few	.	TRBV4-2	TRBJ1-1	CASSVNRENTEAFF
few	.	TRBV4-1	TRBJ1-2	CASSQGGDYGYTF
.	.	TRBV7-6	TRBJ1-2	CASSLDSNYGYTF
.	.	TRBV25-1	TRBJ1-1	CASREGTRGANTEAFF
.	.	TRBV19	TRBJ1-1	CASSITVNTEAFF
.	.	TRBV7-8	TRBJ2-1	CASSFIDEQFF
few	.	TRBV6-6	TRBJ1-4	CASSYSATNEKLFF
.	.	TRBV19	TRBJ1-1	CASSMSNTEAFF
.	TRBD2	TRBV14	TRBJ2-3	CASSQIAGGVTDTQYF